A single sample gave rise to the 28 T cell receptor beta chains below, sequenced in a study of technical replicates of blood from several donors. Some clones are missing from TCRdb's copy, which holds only in-frame ones; the method was immunoSEQ multiplex PCR. The profile shows 11,000 to 15,000 clones, around 82% of them singletons. Sample: PBMCs. The receptors originated from a human donor in good health.

This chain links TRBV18 with TRBJ2-7; 10 bases map to TRBD1. Germline CDR1 and CDR2: KGHSH and LQKENI. Trimming removed 6 bases from V and 3 bases from J; junction bases left unmatched: 5. There are 14 residues in the CDR3. As DNA, the CDR3 is TGTGCCAGCTCTAGCCGGGACAGGGGCTACGAGCAGTACTTC. Translation: CASSSRDRGYEQYF.

V is TRBV6-6 and J is TRBJ2-1, with TRBD1 as a possible D gene (6 bases). Germline V CDR1 and CDR2: MNHNY, SVGAGI (reference sequence). Deletions cut 8 bases from V and 6 bases from J, with 17 bases between. CDR3 size: 14 residues. CDR3 loop: CASSPTAGANEQFF. CDR3 nucleotides: TGTGCCAGCTCCCCGACAGCAGGGGCCAATGAGCAGTTCTTC.

This clone was seen more than once but under ten times. The V gene is TRBV5-4, the J gene TRBJ2-7; 8 nucleotides line up with TRBD2. This CDR3 is 16 amino acids long. V shed 4 bases and J 2 bases; nucleotides not matched to a gene: 11. CDR1 and CDR2 (germline): SGHNT, YYREEE (reference sequence). The CDR3 DNA sequence: TGTGCCAGCAGCCAAGCGAGCGGGAGCGAGGCCTACGAGCAGTACTTC. Amino acid sequence: CASSQASGSEAYEQYF. The full variable domain, completed using reference TRBV5-4 and TRBJ2-7, is ETGVTQSPTHLIKTRGQQVTLRCSSQSGHNTVSWYQQALGQGPQFIFQYYREEENGRGNFPPRFSGLQFPNYSSELNVNALELDDSALYLCASSQASGSEAYEQYFGPGTRLTVT.

The rearrangement uses TRBV5-6 and TRBJ2-7, with TRBD2 matching over 8 bases. The CDR3 is 12 amino acids. CDR1 is SGHDT and CDR2 is YYEEEE in the germline V gene. With 4 bases clipped from V and 7 bases from J, the junction kept 4 bases outside the gene matches. The CDR3 protein is CASSPGTSEQYF. The CDR3 bases are TGTGCCAGCAGCCCCGGGACTAGTGAGCAGTACTTC.

Written as DNA, the CDR3 is TGCGCCAGCAGCCCCGGACAGGGCAGGGGAGAGACCCAGTACTTC. Amino acid sequence: CASSPGQGRGETQYF. This rearrangement joins TRBV5-1 to TRBJ2-5; TRBD1 matches at 8 bases. The germline gives CDR1 SGHRS, CDR2 YFSETQ. Trimming cost V 4 bases and J 4 bases; bases outside gene matches: 9. The CDR3 extends over 15 amino acids.

The rearrangement links TRBV5-4 to TRBJ1-2; weak D call: TRBD1 (6 bases). The CDR3 contains 13 residues. V lost 4 bases to trimming and J lost 2 bases, with 9 bases between them. CDR1 is SGHNT and CDR2 is YYREEE in the germline V gene (reference sequence). In nucleotides, the CDR3 is TGTGCCAGCAGCGTAGACAGGAACTATGGCTACACCTTC. Translation gives CASSVDRNYGYTF.

This chain joins TRBV6-5 and TRBJ1-1; tentative D call: TRBD1 (5 bases). Trimming left V 0 bases short and J 3 bases short, with 11 bases between. The V gene's germline CDR1 is MNHEY and CDR2 SVGAGI. The CDR3 consists of 15 residues. CDR3 residues: CASSYSYRKDTEAFF. In DNA, the CDR3 is TGTGCCAGCAGTTACTCGTACAGGAAGGACACTGAAGCTTTCTTT.

J is TRBJ2-2 and V is TRBV5-6, with TRBD1 matching over 8 bases. Germline CDR1 SGHDT, CDR2 YYEEEE. The length of the CDR3 is 16 residues. Unmatched junction bases numbered 7, after V lost 4 bases and J lost 2 bases. Here the CDR3 DNA reads TGTGCCAGCAGCCATAATCCAGGGGGCAACACCGGGGAGCTGTTTTTT. It is translated as CASSHNPGGNTGELFF.

The chain employs TRBV2 and TRBJ2-7; 9 nucleotides line up with TRBD1. CDR1 is SNHLY and CDR2 is FYNNEI in the germline V gene. The CDR3 sequence is 13 residues long. The V segment lost 8 bases and the J segment 5 bases; nucleotides outside the gene matches: 7. The CDR3 region is CASFWTGAHEQYF. The DNA of the CDR3 is TGTGCCAGCTTCTGGACAGGGGCCCACGAGCAGTACTTC. The complete variable domain, with remaining parts taken from reference TRBV2 and TRBJ2-7, reads EPEVTQTPSHQVTQMGQEVILRCVPISNHLYFYWYRQILGQKVEFLVSFYNNEISEKSEIFDDQFSVERPDGSNFTLKIRSTKLEDSAMYFCASFWTGAHEQYFGPGTRLTVT.

V is TRBV4-2 and J is TRBJ1-3; 9 bases map to TRBD1. The CDR3 sequence is 16 residues long. Trimming at V came to 1 base and at J to 4 bases, leaving 5 bases not matched to a gene. From germline, CDR1 is LGHNA and CDR2 YNFKEQ. CDR3 residues: CASSQVTGGNGNTIYF. CDR3 bases: TGTGCCAGCAGCCAAGTTACAGGGGGCAACGGAAACACCATATATTTT.

The gene calls are TRBV5-1 and TRBJ2-5; 10 bases line up with TRBD2. V lost 5 bases and J lost 3; bases outside the gene matches: 7. The CDR3 is 15 residues long. The germline gives CDR1 SGHRS, CDR2 YFSETQ. The CDR3 DNA is TGCGCCAGCAGTGCTAGCGGGAGTTGGGAAGAGACCCAGTACTTC. This encodes CASSASGSWEETQYF.

This clone was seen a single time. The rearrangement uses TRBV7-9 and TRBJ2-1; D is ambiguous. Germline CDR1 is SEHNR and CDR2 is FQNEAQ (reference sequence). Between the trimmed V and J ends, which lost 7 bases and 5 bases, there was a span of 21 bases. The CDR3 length is 16 residues. The CDR3 DNA is TGTGCCAGCACCCCTCTTTTCTTAAGCCTTAACAATGAGCAGTTCTTC. It specifies CASTPLFLSLNNEQFF.

The gene calls are TRBV28 and TRBJ1-1; D possibly corresponds to TRBD1 (6 bases). The CDR3 is made up of 16 amino acids. V shed 1 base and J shed 3 bases, with 15 bases lying between them. Germline values: CDR1 MDHEN, CDR2 SYDVKM. The CDR3 sequence is CASSLSGGGGHTEAFF. The CDR3 nucleotides are TGTGCCAGCAGTTTATCGGGAGGGGGAGGGCACACTGAAGCTTTCTTT.

The V and J genes are TRBV5-1 and TRBJ2-1, with 8 bases that match TRBD2. The CDR3 totals 15 residues. V shed 1 base, J shed 4 bases, and the junction held 4 bases outside the gene matches. CDR1 is SGHRS and CDR2 is YFSETQ in the germline V gene. The CDR3 bases are TGCGCCAGCAGCTTGAGCGGGAGTGGTTACAATGAGCAGTTCTTC. Translating gives CASSLSGSGYNEQFF.

The chain uses TRBV6-5 and TRBJ2-1; D perhaps matches TRBD2 (6 bases). The CDR3 consists of 14 residues. The germline CDR1 and CDR2 sequences are MNHEY and SVGAGI. V shed 0 bases and J shed 9 bases, with 12 bases lying between them. CDR3 nucleotide sequence: TGTGCCAGCAGTTACTCTCGGGACTGGAGTGAGCAGTTCTTC. Its translation: CASSYSRDWSEQFF.

V gene TRBV18 combines with J gene TRBJ1-5, with a possible D match to TRBD1 (6 bases). Germline V lookup: CDR1 KGHSH, CDR2 LQKENI. V was trimmed by 3 bases and J by 2 bases, leaving 11 bases between them. The CDR3 extends over 15 amino acids. This chain's CDR3 is CASSPDSEGNQPQHF. CDR3 in DNA: TGTGCCAGCTCACCGGACAGCGAAGGCAATCAGCCCCAGCATTTT.

V is TRBV28 and J is TRBJ1-2; the D gene is possibly TRBD1 (6 bases). The CDR3 is 13 amino acids. CDR1 MDHEN and CDR2 SYDVKM come from the germline V gene. V was trimmed by 7 bases and J by 8 bases, leaving 17 bases between them. The CDR3 DNA reads TGTGCCAGCAAACCCGGTGGGGGCGGAGGCTACACCTTC. Translated: CASKPGGGGGYTF.

The rearrangement links TRBV6-1 to TRBJ2-7; perhaps TRBD2 as D (6 bases). With 2 bases removed from V and 4 bases from J, the gap between germline ends came to 18 bases. The CDR3 has 16 amino acids. CDR1 and CDR2 (germline): MNHNS, SASEGT. CDR3 region: CASSELAEGNPYEQYF. The CDR3 DNA sequence: TGTGCCAGCAGTGAATTGGCGGAGGGTAATCCATACGAGCAGTACTTC.

The sample holds one count of this clone. This chain connects TRBV5-1 to TRBJ1-1, with 7 bases matching TRBD1. The J segment lost 5 bases and the V segment lost 4 bases, leaving 5 bases of the junction unmatched. Germline V gives CDR1 SGHRS, CDR2 YFSETQ. This CDR3 spans 13 amino acids. CDR3: CASSVTGETEAFF. The CDR3 region has the DNA TGCGCCAGCAGCGTTACAGGGGAAACTGAAGCTTTCTTT.

The V gene is TRBV29-1, the J gene TRBJ2-3; 7 bases line up with TRBD1. The germline V gene encodes CDR1 SQVTM and CDR2 ANQGSEA. This CDR3 is built from 13 residues. The V gene end was trimmed by 4 bases and the J gene end by 4 bases; junction bases not matched to a gene: 5. CDR3 sequence: CSVATGPSDTQYF. DNA of the CDR3: TGCAGCGTTGCGACAGGGCCCTCAGATACGCAGTATTTT.

The V gene is TRBV7-9, the J gene TRBJ1-2, with TRBD1 as a possible D gene (6 bases). The CDR3 runs 13 residues. Between the trimmed V and J ends, which lost 6 bases and 2 bases, there was a span of 10 bases. The germline V gene encodes CDR1 SEHNR and CDR2 FQNEAQ (reference sequence). The CDR3 sequence is CASSRTANYGYTF. The CDR3 DNA follows: TGTGCCAGCAGTCGGACAGCCAACTATGGCTACACCTTC.

By sample share, this clone is large. This sequence joins TRBV5-1 and TRBJ2-7, with 9 bases aligning to TRBD1. The V gene's germline CDR1 is SGHRS and CDR2 YFSETQ. With V trimmed by 0 bases and J by 9 bases, 16 bases remained unmatched. The CDR3 totals 17 residues. The CDR3: CASSLEPTGQGIYGQYF. CDR3 nucleotide sequence: TGCGCCAGCAGCTTGGAACCTACGGGACAGGGCATCTATGGGCAGTACTTC.

The V call is TRBV25-1, the J call TRBJ2-7, with 8 bases identical to TRBD1. Germline V gene data show CDR1 as MGHDK and CDR2 as SYGVNS. V was pared by 3 bases and J by 3 bases, with 4 bases of the junction left unmatched. CDR3 length equals 14 residues. CDR3 bases: TGTGCCAGCAGTGATTCACAGGGGGGCTACGAGCAGTACTTC. It is translated as CASSDSQGGYEQYF.

V and J are TRBV30 and TRBJ2-2; the match to TRBD2 covers 7 bases. Germline V gives CDR1 GTSNPN, CDR2 SVGIG (reference sequence). J was trimmed by 6 bases and V by 5 bases; bases with no gene match: 3. The CDR3 spans 12 residues. The CDR3 DNA follows: TGTGCCTGGGGGAGGGCAGCCGGGGAGCTGTTTTTT. Its translation is CAWGRAAGELFF.

The rearrangement links TRBV4-2 to TRBJ1-2; maybe TRBD1 (5 bases). This CDR3 spans 15 amino acids. Deletions cut 3 bases from V and 2 bases from J, with 13 bases between. The germline CDR1 and CDR2 sequences are LGHNA and YNFKEQ. Here the CDR3 reads CASSQDGTQNYGYTF. CDR3 nucleotides: TGTGCCAGCAGCCAGGATGGGACTCAGAACTATGGCTACACCTTC.

This clone was detected only a few times. The CDR3 sequence is CASSSSGGYNEQFF. Here the CDR3 DNA reads TGCGCCAGCAGCTCTAGCGGAGGGTACAATGAGCAGTTCTTC. The chain couples TRBV5-1 to TRBJ2-1; 7 bases are shared with TRBD2. From germline, CDR1 is SGHRS and CDR2 YFSETQ. The CDR3 loop spans 14 amino acids. The ends lost 3 bases at V and 4 bases at J; junction bases unmatched: 4.

The V gene is TRBV5-1, the J gene TRBJ2-2; 7 bases match TRBD1. There are 14 residues in the CDR3. The germline gives CDR1 SGHRS, CDR2 YFSETQ. Unmatched junction bases numbered 9, after V lost 5 bases and J lost 8 bases. CDR3 loop: CASRDRTPEGELFF. In nucleotides, the CDR3 is TGCGCCAGCAGGGACAGGACCCCTGAAGGGGAGCTGTTTTTT.

The CDR3 spells CASTFDREGTEAFF. The CDR3 bases are TGTGCCAGCACCTTTGACAGGGAAGGGACTGAAGCTTTCTTT. This chain links TRBV6-1 with TRBJ1-1; 7 bases map to TRBD1. Germline CDR1 reads MNHNS; CDR2 reads SASEGT. V gave up 7 bases and J gave up 5 bases; unmatched junction bases: 10. This CDR3 has 14 residues.